This paragraph covers one TCR beta chain sequence. The antigen is not known. These data are taken from a study of somatic mutations in cytotoxic T cells in rheumatoid arthritis. Study in general: Some V beta antibody-stained T-cell populations were flow-sorted at nearly 100% purity, including V beta1+ cells sequenced for TCRB. General study points: In the expanded CD8+ clones, the antigen targets remained unknown.

The repertoire was sequenced with immunoSEQ multiplex PCR; TCRdb's copy has only in-frame clones and lacks some. The sample lists roughly 16,000 clones, over 60% occurring once. Germline V CDR1 and CDR2: MGHRA, YSYEKL. J lost 11 bases, V lost 4 bases, and 8 bases had no gene match. This CDR3 region has 13 residues. The rearrangement joins TRBV4-1 to TRBJ1-3; 7 bases map to TRBD1. The source material was CD8+ T cells sorted from blood. This receptor was identified in an adult with rheumatoid arthritis. This CDR3 reads CASSRGITGAIYF. In DNA, the CDR3 is TGCGCCAGCAGCCGAGGGATCACAGGGGCCATATATTTT.